The 28 T cell receptor beta chains below were found in one sample sequenced in a study of CXCR3-negative and CXCR3-positive naive CD8 T cells. 5' RACE that incorporated UMI labels was used to prepare the TRB cDNA libraries. Following a re-call of the 5' RACE reads, TCRdb has one entry per CDR3 protein and lacks DNA. This repertoire includes around 140,000 distinct CDR3 sequences. The specimen was naive CXCR3- CD8+ T cells from blood. Regarding subset: CD45RO-CCR7+CD27+CD95- naive CD8+ T cells lacking CXCR3 (TNR3-). These receptors were collected from a human donor in good health. Some clones in this sample may be carry-over from other donors' samples.

The chain couples TRBV5-1 to TRBJ2-7. The CDR3 has 12 residues. Per the germline V gene, CDR1 is SGHRS and CDR2 is YFSETQ. CDR3 sequence reads: CASSPNSYEQYF.

The chain joins TRBV14 to TRBJ2-7; TCRdb designates TRBD1, a call that cannot be tested without DNA. This CDR3 is 16 amino acids long. From germline, CDR1 is SGHDN and CDR2 FVKESK. The CDR3 sequence: CASSPRGTGSTYEQYF.

V gene TRBV20-1 combines with J gene TRBJ2-5; TCRdb outputs TRBD1, but without DNA this stays unchecked. The CDR3 length is 15 residues. Germline V gene sequence: CDR1 DFQATT, CDR2 SNEGSKA (reference sequence). The CDR3: CSAVDRDTVQETQYF.

The J gene is TRBJ2-3, the V gene TRBV9; the D call from TCRdb, TRBD1, cannot be confirmed without DNA. This CDR3 contains 15 residues. The germline V gene has CDR1 SGDLS and CDR2 YYNGEE. This CDR3 is CASSPGDRIGDTQYF. Using reference TRBV9 and TRBJ2-3 for the parts outside the CDR3, the full variable domain is DSGVTQTPKHLITATGQRVTLRCSPRSGDLSVYWYQQSLDQGLQFLIQYYNGEERAKGNILERFSAQQFPDLHSELNLSSLELGDSALYFCASSPGDRIGDTQYFGPGTRLTVL.

The rearrangement links TRBV11-2 to TRBJ2-7; the TRBD2 assignment by TCRdb is unverifiable without DNA. Per germline, CDR1 SGHAT and CDR2 FQNNGV. The CDR3 is made up of 18 amino acids. The chain's CDR3 is CASSFRVAPSGGRPLGYF.

The V call is TRBV12-3 or TRBV12-4, the J call TRBJ2-1. The CDR3 has 16 residues. This chain's CDR3 is CASSFYRSLTYNEQFF.

The chain is built from TRBV28 and TRBJ2-2; TCRdb names TRBD2, which stays unverified in the absence of DNA. The CDR3 runs to 16 residues. Per germline, CDR1 MDHEN and CDR2 SYDVKM. The CDR3 reads CASSLPDSGGTGELFF.

The rearrangement joins TRBV11-3 to TRBJ2-3; as DNA is missing, the TRBD1 call by TCRdb cannot be tested. Germline CDR1 is SGHNT and CDR2 is YENEEA. The CDR3 is 15 amino acids. CDR3 sequence: CASSLELGLSDTQYF. Full variable domain (outside the CDR3, taken from reference TRBV11-3 and TRBJ2-3): EAGVVQSPRYKIIEKKQPVAFWCNPISGHNTLYWYLQNLGQGPELLIRYENEEAVDDSQLPKDRFSAERLKGVDSTLKIQPAELGDSAVYLCASSLELGLSDTQYFGPGTRLTVL.

CDR3 in amino acids: CSALNGGVSYEQYF. The chain couples TRBV20-1 to TRBJ2-7; TCRdb proposes TRBD1, but this gene call is untestable without DNA. From germline, CDR1 is DFQATT and CDR2 SNEGSKA (reference sequence). CDR3 length equals 14 residues.

The chain is built from TRBV6-6 and TRBJ2-7. Germline CDR1 MNHNY, CDR2 SVGAGI (reference sequence). The CDR3 loop spans 15 amino acids. CDR3 protein: CASSYQTGYGYEQYF.

The rearrangement joins TRBV28 to TRBJ1-5; TCRdb picks TRBD1, but there is no DNA to check that call. Germline V gene lookup returns CDR1 MDHEN and CDR2 SYDVKM. There are 15 residues in the CDR3. CDR3 residues: CASSASDSKYQPQHF.

V and J are TRBV20-1 and TRBJ2-7. Germline V gives CDR1 DFQATT, CDR2 SNEGSKA (reference sequence). The CDR3 extends over 12 amino acids. CDR3 sequence reads: CSARVSGYEQYF.

The rearrangement joins TRBV29-1 to TRBJ2-2; TCRdb selects TRBD2, and the lack of DNA leaves this call unchecked. Germline V gives CDR1 SQVTM, CDR2 ANQGSEA. The CDR3 spans 17 residues. The CDR3 loop reads CSVEDSLAGANTGELFF.

The V gene is TRBV24-1, the J gene TRBJ2-1; checking the TCRdb D call of TRBD1 is not possible without DNA. Looked up from germline, CDR1 is KGHDR and CDR2 is SFDVKD. The CDR3 loop spans 13 amino acids. The CDR3 region is CATSDFGGNEQFF.

The V call is TRBV4-1, the J call TRBJ2-1; absent DNA, TCRdb's TRBD2 call cannot be checked. Per germline, CDR1 MGHRA and CDR2 YSYEKL. The CDR3 consists of 16 residues. The CDR3 region is CASSQETGINYNEQFF.

The chain recombines TRBV27 with TRBJ1-5; the D gene TCRdb calls, TRBD1, cannot be checked with no DNA. Germline values: CDR1 MNHEY, CDR2 SMNVEV (reference sequence). This CDR3 has 14 amino acids. CDR3 residues: CASSLTPGGQPQHF.

The chain recombines TRBV5-6 with TRBJ2-3. Germline V CDR1 and CDR2: SGHDT, YYEEEE. The CDR3 has 15 amino acids. The CDR3 loop is CASSLYSPEIDTQYF.

V and J are TRBV4-1 and TRBJ2-3; TCRdb gives TRBD1 as the D gene, but with no DNA this cannot be confirmed. The germline gives CDR1 MGHRA, CDR2 YSYEKL. The CDR3 totals 18 residues. The CDR3 sequence: CASSQDPPGQDSLGTQYF.

This sequence joins TRBV5-6 and TRBJ1-1; lacking DNA, the TRBD1 call made by TCRdb goes unchecked. This CDR3 has 14 residues. The germline V gene encodes CDR1 SGHDT and CDR2 YYEEEE. The CDR3 sequence: CASSSGTAPIEAFF.

V is TRBV12-3 or TRBV12-4 and J is TRBJ2-3; TCRdb's D gene call, TRBD2, goes unchecked for lack of DNA. This CDR3 spans 14 amino acids. The CDR3 protein is CASTGLAGEGAQYF.

The V call is TRBV4-3, the J call TRBJ1-2. Per the germline V gene, CDR1 is LGHNA and CDR2 is YSLEER. The CDR3 has 17 residues. CDR3 sequence reads: CASSQDQTGIAGYGYTF.

The chain uses TRBV9 and TRBJ2-1. Germline V gives CDR1 SGDLS, CDR2 YYNGEE. The CDR3 consists of 17 residues. The CDR3 region is CASSVYLGESSYNEQFF. Full variable domain (missing parts from reference TRBV9 and TRBJ2-1): DSGVTQTPKHLITATGQRVTLRCSPRSGDLSVYWYQQSLDQGLQFLIQYYNGEERAKGNILERFSAQQFPDLHSELNLSSLELGDSALYFCASSVYLGESSYNEQFFGPGTRLTVL.

The chain employs TRBV29-1 and TRBJ2-1; absent DNA, TCRdb's TRBD1 call cannot be checked. The CDR3 is 19 residues long. Germline V CDR1 and CDR2: SQVTM, ANQGSEA. Here the CDR3 reads CSALGGGLSGLSSYNEQFF.

J is TRBJ2-3 and V is TRBV29-1. The CDR3 length is 12 residues. The germline CDR1 and CDR2 sequences are SQVTM and ANQGSEA. CDR3 loop: CSVEEREDTQYF.

The genes are TRBV6-5 and TRBJ2-7; as DNA is missing, the TRBD2 call by TCRdb cannot be tested. Looked up from germline, CDR1 is MNHEY and CDR2 is SVGAGI. The CDR3 totals 13 residues. The CDR3 sequence is CATSGRAGYEQYF.

The chain joins TRBV12-3 or TRBV12-4 to TRBJ2-1; TCRdb's D call, TRBD2, is unchecked because there is no DNA. This CDR3 is built from 16 residues. The CDR3 here is CASRETSGRGTNEQFF.

The chain is built from TRBV18 and TRBJ2-1; the D call from TCRdb, TRBD2, cannot be confirmed without DNA. CDR1 and CDR2 (germline): KGHSH, LQKENI. The CDR3 extends over 15 amino acids. This CDR3 is CASSPPLAGDNEQFF.

The rearrangement uses TRBV4-1 and TRBJ2-1; TCRdb's D call, TRBD1, is unchecked because there is no DNA. Germline loops: CDR1 MGHRA, CDR2 YSYEKL. The CDR3 contains 12 residues. CDR3 residues: CASMGQASEQFF.